One sample yielded the 16 T cell receptor beta chains listed below, sequenced in a study of long-term antiretroviral therapy in people with HIV. Researchers report immunoSEQ v3.0 was run at survey level. TCRdb's copy holds only in-frame clones and misses some; the assay was immunoSEQ multiplex PCR. The repertoire holds about 29,000 clones, with 80% to 90% as singletons. Sequenced material: unsorted PBMCs, taken 3 years after starting antiretroviral therapy. These receptors came from a man aged 40-49 years with HIV.

This chain connects TRBV14 to TRBJ2-1, with D perhaps matching TRBD2 (5 bases). Germline V gives CDR1 SGHDN, CDR2 FVKESK. The CDR3 is made up of 18 amino acids. Trimming took 0 bases from V and 4 from J, leaving 19 bases between them. The CDR3 DNA reads TGTGCCAGCAGCCAAGAAAGAGGAGGACCTGACCCTTACAATGAGCAGTTCTTC. Encoded protein: CASSQERGGPDPYNEQFF.

This clone was recorded only once. The rearrangement links TRBV4-1 to TRBJ1-2; weak D call: TRBD1 (6 bases). CDR3 size: 15 residues. V was clipped by 2 bases and J by 7 bases, with 17 bases between them. Germline lookup yields CDR1 MGHRA and CDR2 YSYEKL. The CDR3 sequence is CASSQPQGWIVGYTF. CDR3 bases: TGCGCCAGCAGCCAACCCCAGGGGTGGATCGTTGGCTACACCTTC.

V gene TRBV19 combines with J gene TRBJ2-3, with D uncertain. CDR1 and CDR2 (germline): LNHDA, SQIVND (reference sequence). The CDR3 has 15 amino acids. V was cut by 6 bases and J by 6 bases, with 19 bases left in between. For the CDR3, the DNA is TGTGCCAGTAGGTGGGGTTCGGCTGTCTCGGATACGCAGTATTTT. It translates to CASRWGSAVSDTQYF.

This rearrangement joins TRBV19 to TRBJ1-2, with TRBD1 as a possible D gene (5 bases). The CDR3 extends over 13 amino acids. Trimming stripped 10 bases from V and 5 bases from J, with 17 bases between. The germline CDR1 and CDR2 sequences are LNHDA and SQIVND (reference sequence). The CDR3 here is CATSVEGRYGYTF. Written as DNA, the CDR3 is TGTGCCACCTCCGTGGAGGGACGATATGGCTACACCTTC.

V gene TRBV12-5 combines with J gene TRBJ2-2; the match to TRBD2 covers 11 bases. From germline, CDR1 is LGHNT and CDR2 FRNRAP. The CDR3 extends over 20 amino acids. The V segment lost 0 bases and the J segment 4 bases; nucleotides outside the gene matches: 13. CDR3 amino acids: CASGLVPVLAGGEITGELFF. In DNA, the CDR3 is TGTGCTAGTGGTTTGGTACCTGTGCTAGCGGGGGGCGAAATCACCGGGGAGCTGTTTTTT.

This clone was observed a handful of times. The gene calls are TRBV7-3 and TRBJ2-2; perhaps TRBD1 as D (6 bases). The germline V and J ends were trimmed by 5 bases and 5 bases, with 12 bases remaining between them. Per germline, CDR1 SGHTA and CDR2 FQGTGA. CDR3 length equals 14 residues. CDR3 sequence: CASSRGQTTGELFF. The CDR3 nucleotides are TGTGCCAGCAGCCGCGGACAGACGACCGGGGAGCTGTTTTTT.

The chain recombines TRBV7-9 with TRBJ2-1; 9 positions match TRBD1. This CDR3 region has 17 residues. From germline, CDR1 is SEHNR and CDR2 FQNEAQ (reference sequence). The V and J ends lost 2 bases and 8 bases, in that order; junction bases with no gene match: 13. Here the CDR3 DNA reads TGTGCCAGCAGCTTATTTACAGGGGGCGTGGACGCCCATGAGCAGTTCTTC. Translating it yields CASSLFTGGVDAHEQFF.

The chain links TRBV5-5 to TRBJ1-2; D gene unclear. V gave up 2 bases and J gave up 11 bases, with 10 bases separating them. Germline V gene lookup returns CDR1 SGHKS and CDR2 YYEKEE (reference sequence). The CDR3 covers 11 residues. In DNA, the CDR3 is TGTGCCAGCAGCTTCCCTCAAGGGTACACCTTC. Its protein is CASSFPQGYTF.

The chain uses TRBV6-5 and TRBJ2-2; D might be TRBD1 (5 bases). Germline V gene sequence: CDR1 MNHEY, CDR2 SVGAGI. The CDR3 is 14 amino acids. The V end lost 2 bases, the J end lost 5 bases, and 9 bases lay between the germline ends. The DNA of the CDR3 is TGTGCCAGCAGTTACGCTGCAGGGACCGGGGAGCTGTTTTTT. Residues: CASSYAAGTGELFF.

The CDR3 bases are TGTGCCAGCAGACCCAACGGGGGGGGGCCCCGGGGCGATGAGCAGTTCTTC. This encodes CASRPNGGGPRGDEQFF. J is TRBJ2-1 and V is TRBV7-9; 8 bases agree with TRBD2. The germline V gene encodes CDR1 SEHNR and CDR2 FQNEAQ (reference sequence). Unmatched junction bases numbered 18, after V lost 6 bases and J lost 8 bases. This CDR3 spans 17 amino acids.

The V and J genes are TRBV29-1 and TRBJ2-3; D unresolved. V was clipped by 2 bases and J by 4 bases, with 7 bases between them. From germline, CDR1 is SQVTM and CDR2 ANQGSEA. The length of the CDR3 is 12 residues. The CDR3 region has the DNA TGCAGCGTTGAACGCCAGGCAGATACGCAGTATTTT. It codes for CSVERQADTQYF.

The chain combines TRBV7-3 with TRBJ2-6; 9 bases fit TRBD1. Germline values: CDR1 SGHTA, CDR2 FQGTGA. The CDR3 length is 16 residues. With 6 bases clipped from V and 0 bases from J, the junction kept 3 bases outside the gene matches. The CDR3 region has the DNA TGTGCCAGCAGTCCACAGGGGGCCTCTGGGGCCAACGTCCTGACTTTC. Translated, it gives CASSPQGASGANVLTF.

The J gene is TRBJ2-1, the V gene TRBV19, with a tentative D call TRBD2 (6 bases). CDR3 length: 13 amino acids. Germline V gene lookup returns CDR1 LNHDA and CDR2 SQIVND (reference sequence). V was cut by 6 bases and J by 8 bases, with 14 bases left in between. CDR3 DNA sequence: TGTGCCAGTAGCATAACTAGCTCCCATGAGCAGTTCTTC. Translated, it gives CASSITSSHEQFF.

This clone has a handful of counts. The genes are TRBV6-1 and TRBJ1-2, with D perhaps TRBD1 (6 bases). V shed 3 bases and J shed 8 bases, with 13 bases lying between them. The germline CDR1 and CDR2 sequences are MNHNS and SASEGT. The CDR3 runs 13 residues. CDR3 sequence reads: CASSDRGPGGYTF. CDR3 sequence (DNA): TGTGCCAGCAGTGACAGGGGCCCCGGGGGCTACACCTTC.

This chain joins TRBV10-3 and TRBJ2-3, with a possible D match to TRBD1 (6 bases). Trimming removed 4 bases at V and 0 bases at J, with 11 bases between. Germline assignment: CDR1 ENHRY and CDR2 SYGVKD. This CDR3 is built from 15 residues. CDR3 nucleotides: TGTGCCATCAGTGGCAGGGACACTAGCACAGATACGCAGTATTTT. It translates to CAISGRDTSTDTQYF.

This clone was counted only a few times. The chain joins TRBV6-1 to TRBJ2-1, with 12 positions matching TRBD2. This CDR3 region has 15 residues. CDR1 MNHNS and CDR2 SASEGT come from the germline V gene. V was clipped by 5 bases and J by 6 bases; unmatched bases: 5. CDR3 sequence reads: CASSTRTSGINEQFF. DNA for the CDR3: TGTGCCAGCAGTACAAGGACTAGCGGGATCAATGAGCAGTTCTTC.